This passage covers 15 T cell receptor beta chains from one sample sequenced in a study of CD8+ T cells in alopecia areata listed by TCRdb under 2018. The sample's time point label, in plain terms: baseline before oral tofacitinib. Library generation was performed with the immunoSEQ multiplex PCR assay. To provide template for TCR sequencing, every sample had RNA extracted and reverse transcribed into cDNA. TCRdb obtained this table from immuneACCESS and retained in-frame rearrangements with V and J assigned. These tables miss some clones; where compared with another copy, unresolved V genes account for less than half of the shortfall, and the remainder is unexplained. A total of 100,000 to 150,000 clones appear in this sample, around 60% of them only once. 4.5% of the sample rests with the top ten. The source was CD4+ T cells sorted from blood, collected at week 0. The receptors originated from a human donor with alopecia areata.

The V call is TRBV29-1, the J call TRBJ2-5; D is possibly TRBD1 (5 bases). With 2 bases removed from V and 5 bases from J, the gap between germline ends came to 12 bases. Germline CDR1 and CDR2: SQVTM and ANQGSEA. CDR3 size: 13 residues. CDR3 amino acids: CSVEPHPGETQYF. The DNA of the CDR3 is TGCAGCGTTGAACCCCACCCAGGGGAGACCCAGTACTTC.

J is TRBJ1-2 and V is TRBV10-3, with TRBD1 as a possible D gene (6 bases). The CDR3 has 15 residues. CDR1 is ENHRY and CDR2 is SYGVKD in the germline V gene. V was cut by 4 bases and J by 0 bases, with 12 bases left in between. CDR3 amino acids: CAISGDRRANYGYTF. CDR3 DNA: TGTGCCATCAGTGGCGACAGGAGAGCTAACTATGGCTACACCTTC.

The chain joins TRBV25-1 to TRBJ1-5, with a weak D call TRBD1 (6 bases). The CDR3 contains 16 residues. V was shortened by 3 bases and J by 2 bases, with 14 bases between the two germline ends. The germline V gene encodes CDR1 MGHDK and CDR2 SYGVNS. The CDR3 here is CASSDHRAPGNQPQHF. CDR3 nucleotides: TGTGCCAGCAGTGACCACAGGGCCCCAGGCAATCAGCCCCAGCATTTT.

The CDR3 DNA sequence: TGCAGCGTTGGGGCAGGGGAGGGCTACACCTTC. As protein: CSVGAGEGYTF. The rearrangement uses TRBV29-1 and TRBJ1-2, with D possibly matching TRBD1 (6 bases). V gave up 4 bases and J gave up 8 bases, with 11 bases separating them. This CDR3 is 11 amino acids long. The germline V gene has CDR1 SQVTM and CDR2 ANQGSEA.

This clone was seen more than once but under ten times. V and J are TRBV4-3 and TRBJ2-2; possibly TRBD1 for D (5 bases). Germline V lookup: CDR1 LGHNA, CDR2 YSLEER. Trimming cost V 0 bases and J 7 bases, with 18 bases left between them. The CDR3 loop spans 17 amino acids. The CDR3 DNA reads TGCGCCAGCAGCCAAGACAGGGAATCCCGAGAGATCGGGGAGCTGTTTTTT. This sequence encodes CASSQDRESREIGELFF.

This clone was found a few times. The rearrangement joins TRBV10-3 to TRBJ2-1, with D possibly being TRBD1 or TRBD2 (5 bases each). Germline-derived CDR1 and CDR2 are ENHRY and SYGVKD. The V end lost 3 bases, the J end lost 10 bases, and 16 bases lay between the germline ends. The CDR3 contains 14 residues. CDR3 residues: CAISDPLGRAEQFF. In DNA form, the CDR3 reads TGTGCCATCAGTGATCCCTTGGGACGAGCGGAGCAGTTCTTC.

This sequence joins TRBV5-1 and TRBJ2-1; D is perhaps TRBD1 (5 bases). In germline, CDR1 is SGHRS, CDR2 YFSETQ. Trimming removed 1 base from V and 3 bases from J, with 14 bases in between. This CDR3 region has 16 residues. In nucleotides, the CDR3 is TGCGCCAGCAGCTTGATGGGGCAGGGCGACTACAATGAGCAGTTCTTC. Translation: CASSLMGQGDYNEQFF. Full variable domain (rest looked up from reference TRBV5-1 and TRBJ2-1): KAGVTQTPRYLIKTRGQQVTLSCSPISGHRSVSWYQQTPGQGLQFLFEYFSETQRNKGNFPGRFSGRQFSNSRSEMNVSTLELGDSALYLCASSLMGQGDYNEQFFGPGTRLTVL.

The genes are TRBV2 and TRBJ2-4; 7 nucleotides line up with TRBD2. V gave up 5 bases and J gave up 0 bases; unmatched junction bases: 10. Germline CDR1 SNHLY, CDR2 FYNNEI. There are 17 residues in the CDR3. CDR3 in DNA: TGTGCCAGCAGTACGACCGAGCGGGGCCTAGCCAAAAACATTCAGTACTTC. It encodes CASSTTERGLAKNIQYF.

This clone was observed a few times. The J gene is TRBJ1-1, the V gene TRBV7-9; D is unresolved. The germline V and J ends were trimmed by 3 bases and 6 bases, with 20 bases remaining between them. The CDR3 sequence is 16 residues long. CDR1 is SEHNR and CDR2 is FQNEAQ in the germline V gene (reference sequence). This chain's CDR3 is CASSFIPRSASAEAFF. The CDR3 bases are TGTGCCAGCAGCTTCATCCCGCGGTCCGCATCGGCTGAAGCTTTCTTT. Full variable domain (rest looked up from reference TRBV7-9 and TRBJ1-1): DTGVSQNPRHKITKRGQNVTFRCDPISEHNRLYWYRQTLGQGPEFLTYFQNEAQLEKSRLLSDRFSAERPKGSFSTLEIQRTEQGDSAMYLCASSFIPRSASAEAFFGQGTRLTVV.

The chain combines TRBV2 with TRBJ1-1, with unresolved D. Looked up from germline, CDR1 is SNHLY and CDR2 is FYNNEI. This CDR3 has 13 residues. Trimming shortened V by 7 bases and J by 0 bases, and 9 bases separated the two germline ends. This chain's CDR3 is CASKVDLNTEAFF. The CDR3 DNA follows: TGTGCCAGCAAGGTGGACCTGAACACTGAAGCTTTCTTT.

The V and J genes are TRBV4-3 and TRBJ2-3; 7 bases are a match to TRBD1. V was pared by 0 bases and J by 2 bases, with 8 bases of the junction left unmatched. This CDR3 spans 17 amino acids. Germline assignment: CDR1 LGHNA and CDR2 YSLEER. The CDR3 DNA follows: TGCGCCAGCAGCCAAGATTCGGGCAGGGGGACCACAGATACGCAGTATTTT. It translates to CASSQDSGRGTTDTQYF.

In this sample, this clone turned up a few times. CDR3 in DNA: TGCGCCAGCAGCTTGGATGAGACCCAGTACTTC. This codes for CASSLDETQYF. The gene calls are TRBV5-1 and TRBJ2-5; no definite D call. CDR1 and CDR2 from the germline V gene are SGHRS and YFSETQ. The CDR3 runs 11 residues. V lost 0 bases, J lost 5 bases, and 2 bases lay in between. Complete variable domain (other parts from reference TRBV5-1 and TRBJ2-5): KAGVTQTPRYLIKTRGQQVTLSCSPISGHRSVSWYQQTPGQGLQFLFEYFSETQRNKGNFPGRFSGRQFSNSRSEMNVSTLELGDSALYLCASSLDETQYFGPGTRLLVL.

The chain combines TRBV6-1 with TRBJ1-2; D perhaps matches TRBD1 (6 bases). The germline V and J ends were trimmed by 1 base and 6 bases, with 12 bases remaining between them. The germline gives CDR1 MNHNS, CDR2 SASEGT. The CDR3 contains 14 residues. For the CDR3, the DNA is TGTGCCAGCAGTGAAGGGCCAGGGGAGGATGGCTACACCTTC. As protein: CASSEGPGEDGYTF.

The chain couples TRBV7-7 to TRBJ2-5; D unresolved. V lost 8 bases to trimming and J lost 0 bases, with 7 bases between them. Germline CDR1 is SSHAT and CDR2 is FNYEAQ (reference sequence). This CDR3 region has 12 residues. CDR3 region: CASGRNQETQYF. In DNA form, the CDR3 reads TGTGCCAGCGGACGGAACCAAGAGACCCAGTACTTC.

The J gene is TRBJ2-5, the V gene TRBV28; D possibly corresponds to TRBD1 (5 bases). The CDR3 is made up of 14 amino acids. The V and J ends lost 3 bases and 7 bases respectively, with 15 bases between them. Germline CDR1 MDHEN, CDR2 SYDVKM. The CDR3 nucleotides read TGTGCCAGCAGTTTGCGGCAGGGTGTGGTGACCCAGTACTTC. It codes for CASSLRQGVVTQYF.